These 23 T cell receptor beta chains came from one sample sequenced in a study of T cell repertoires in cytomegalovirus infection. TCRdb processed the reads anew with MiXCR; each CDR3 protein has one entry. The sample contains some 280,000 distinct CDR3 sequences, roughly an eighth of which appear only once. The specimen was PBMCs. The receptors stem from a human donor in good health (CMV status not recorded). Some clones in this sample may be carry-over from other donors' samples.

This clonotype was observed many times. This sequence joins TRBV6-4 and TRBJ2-1, with a weak D call TRBD2 (5 bases). The CDR3 has 15 residues. Trimming left V 3 bases short and J 2 bases short, with 11 bases between. Germline loops: CDR1 MRHNA, CDR2 SNTAGT. Written as DNA, the CDR3 is TGTGCCAGCAGTGAGGGGAGCGGCGCCTACAATGAGCAGTTCTTC. This translates into CASSEGSGAYNEQFF.

This clonotype was observed a handful of times. This chain links TRBV19 with TRBJ2-2, with no clear D. Germline V gives CDR1 LNHDA, CDR2 SQIVND (reference sequence). The CDR3 loop spans 13 amino acids. V lost 10 bases, J lost 1 base, and 10 bases lay in between. The CDR3 coding sequence is TGTGCCACCCTCCAGGAGAACACCGGGGAGCTGTTTTTT. Its protein is CATLQENTGELFF.

J is TRBJ2-2 and V is TRBV10-3; D unclear. Per germline, CDR1 ENHRY and CDR2 SYGVKD. V was clipped by 5 bases and J by 4 bases, with 5 bases between them. This CDR3 region has 12 residues. Here the CDR3 reads CAISISTGELFF. As DNA, the CDR3 is TGTGCCATCAGTATTTCCACCGGGGAGCTGTTTTTT.

The rearrangement joins TRBV14 to TRBJ2-2; D possibly corresponds to TRBD1 (6 bases). CDR1 is SGHDN and CDR2 is FVKESK in the germline V gene. The CDR3 length is 14 residues. The ends were cut back, 5 bases at V and 3 bases at J, with 10 bases in the middle. The CDR3 loop is CASSSRGDTGELFF. CDR3 nucleotides: TGTGCCAGCAGCAGCAGGGGAGACACCGGGGAGCTGTTTTTT.

The rearrangement joins TRBV12-3 or TRBV12-4 to TRBJ2-3, with D uncertain. The V and J ends lost 6 bases and 0 bases respectively, with 16 bases between them. The CDR3 is 16 amino acids. Here the CDR3 reads CASSPWASRSTDTQYF. Written as DNA, the CDR3 is TGTGCCAGCAGCCCTTGGGCATCGCGGAGCACAGATACGCAGTATTTT.

This clonotype was counted only a few times. The V and J genes are TRBV20-1 and TRBJ2-2; TRBD2 agrees at 7 bases. The J segment lost 1 base and the V segment lost 0 bases, leaving 5 bases of the junction unmatched. The CDR3 has 16 residues. Looked up from germline, CDR1 is DFQATT and CDR2 is SNEGSKA (reference sequence). The CDR3 DNA reads TGCAGTGCTAGAGATCCCCAGCGGGGGAACACCGGGGAGCTGTTTTTT. Its translation: CSARDPQRGNTGELFF.

This clonotype was detected many times. The chain combines TRBV4-1 with TRBJ1-4; D is ambiguous. Trimming shortened V by 2 bases and J by 10 bases, and 26 bases separated the two germline ends. The CDR3 runs to 18 residues. Germline CDR1 reads MGHRA; CDR2 reads YSYEKL. CDR3 amino acids: CASSQIPNTVQAGGKLFF. In DNA form, the CDR3 reads TGCGCCAGCAGCCAAATCCCCAACACAGTCCAAGCGGGAGGAAAACTGTTTTTT.

Ten or more counts support this clonotype. The chain has TRBV12-3 or TRBV12-4 and TRBJ2-6; 8 bases match TRBD2. CDR3 length: 18 amino acids. V was pared by 5 bases and J by 2 bases, with 11 bases of the junction left unmatched. CDR3 coding DNA: TGTGCCAGCAGTGCCTCAGCGGGGGCGTTGGCTGGGGCCAACGTCCTGACTTTC. It translates to CASSASAGALAGANVLTF.

At least ten counts were recorded for this clonotype. The rearrangement joins TRBV14 to TRBJ2-3; D is unclear. The CDR3 has 14 amino acids. V gave up 2 bases and J gave up 6 bases, with 12 bases separating them. Per germline, CDR1 SGHDN and CDR2 FVKESK. The CDR3 here is CASSQLLKLDTQYF. The CDR3 DNA sequence: TGTGCCAGCAGCCAACTCCTAAAGTTGGATACGCAGTATTTT.

This clonotype was detected only a few times. V usage is TRBV10-3 and J usage is TRBJ1-1; 7 bases fit TRBD1. Germline V gene data show CDR1 as ENHRY and CDR2 as SYGVKD. V lost 5 bases and J lost 3; bases outside the gene matches: 3. The CDR3 consists of 13 residues. CDR3 coding DNA: TGTGCCATCAGTCAGGGGGAGCACACTGAAGCTTTCTTT. Amino acid sequence: CAISQGEHTEAFF.

This clonotype has at least ten counts. V usage is TRBV7-3 and J usage is TRBJ1-1, with D perhaps TRBD1 (5 bases). The CDR3 totals 13 residues. The germline gives CDR1 SGHTA, CDR2 FQGTGA. Trimming took 0 bases from V and 10 from J, leaving 12 bases between them. DNA for the CDR3: TGTGCCAGCAGCTTAACGTCCGAGGGGACAGCTTTCTTT. It yields the protein CASSLTSEGTAFF. The full variable domain, completed using reference TRBV7-3 and TRBJ1-1, is GAGVSQTPSNKVTEKGKYVELRCDPISGHTALYWYRQSLGQGPEFLIYFQGTGAADDSGLPNDRFFAVRPEGSVSTLKIQRTERGDSAVYLCASSLTSEGTAFFGQGTRLTVV.

This clonotype was detected ten times or more. This chain's CDR3 is CASSHPTGPQNTEAFF. Written as DNA, the CDR3 is TGTGCCAGCAGTCACCCCACAGGGCCCCAGAACACTGAAGCTTTCTTT. This rearrangement joins TRBV6-6 to TRBJ1-1; a weak D match, TRBD1 (6 bases). V was shortened by 5 bases and J by 1 base, with 17 bases between the two germline ends. The CDR3 has 16 amino acids. Germline V gene sequence: CDR1 MNHNY, CDR2 SVGAGI (reference sequence).

Ten or more counts support this clonotype. The DNA is omitted, as the CDR3 cannot be located on it reliably, and the CDR3 follows TCRdb's listing. This CDR3 is CASSTSTSGRTNEQFF. The chain employs TRBV12-3 or TRBV12-4 and TRBJ2-1; the table's D call of TRBD2 was not tested on the DNA. The CDR3 length equals 16 residues, ends included.

This clonotype was counted between two and nine times. The chain employs TRBV20-1 and TRBJ1-1; possible D gene TRBD1, 6 bases. CDR1 and CDR2 (germline): DFQATT, SNEGSKA (reference sequence). Between the trimmed V and J ends, which lost 7 bases and 1 base, there was a span of 16 bases. There are 14 residues in the CDR3. The CDR3 DNA is TGCAGTGTCCTGTTCGACAGGCGGAACACTGAAGCTTTCTTT. Encoded protein: CSVLFDRRNTEAFF.

This clonotype was found a few times. The rearrangement joins TRBV24-1 to TRBJ2-7, with 8 bases identical to TRBD1. CDR3 length equals 13 residues. The germline V gene has CDR1 KGHDR and CDR2 SFDVKD. With 4 bases clipped from V and 4 bases from J, the junction kept 2 bases outside the gene matches. CDR3 loop: CATSDRGRYEQYF. CDR3 coding DNA: TGTGCCACCAGTGACAGGGGGCGGTACGAGCAGTACTTC.

This clonotype was seen once. The rearrangement joins TRBV20-1 to TRBJ2-1; 12 bases fit TRBD1. The CDR3 spans 11 residues. Germline V CDR1 and CDR2: DFQATT, SNEGSKA (reference sequence). V dropped 6 bases and J dropped 13; count of bases not matched to a gene: 4. The CDR3 sequence is CSAGQGASQFF. CDR3 coding DNA: TGCAGTGCGGGACAGGGGGCGAGTCAGTTCTTC.

V is TRBV6-6 and J is TRBJ1-1; TRBD1 is a possible D gene (5 bases). Trimming removed 8 bases at V and 3 bases at J, with 16 bases between. CDR1 and CDR2 (germline): MNHNY, SVGAGI (reference sequence). This CDR3 is 14 amino acids long. CDR3 coding DNA: TGTGCCAGCGGCACCAGCGGGGGGGACACTGAAGCTTTCTTT. Amino acids: CASGTSGGDTEAFF.

The chain has TRBV2 and TRBJ2-1; 8 bases agree with TRBD1. The V and J ends lost 4 bases and 6 bases, in that order; junction bases with no gene match: 11. This CDR3 region has 16 residues. Germline V gene sequence: CDR1 SNHLY, CDR2 FYNNEI. The CDR3 coding sequence is TGTGCCAGCAGTGCCAGGACAGGGATAGGAGGCAATGAGCAGTTCTTC. This translates into CASSARTGIGGNEQFF.

The chain carries TRBV23-1 and TRBJ1-5; 7 nucleotides align to TRBD1. TRBV23-1 is reported as an ORF; its role is uncertain. V shed 2 bases and J 7 bases; nucleotides not matched to a gene: 11. The CDR3 contains 16 residues. The CDR3 loop reads CASSQGRDSTYQPQHF. The DNA for the CDR3 is TGCGCCAGCAGTCAAGGCCGGGACAGTACATACCAGCCCCAGCATTTT.

J is TRBJ2-3 and V is TRBV20-1, with no clear D. The V gene's germline CDR1 is DFQATT and CDR2 SNEGSKA (reference sequence). The ends were cut back, 6 bases at V and 2 bases at J, with 6 bases in the middle. The CDR3 length is 11 residues. The DNA for the CDR3 is TGCAGTGCCTACCTCACAGATACGCAGTATTTT. As protein: CSAYLTDTQYF.

In this sample, this clonotype turned up a few times. The J gene is TRBJ2-1, the V gene TRBV12-3 or TRBV12-4, with 7 bases fitting TRBD2. The CDR3 runs to 15 residues. V was clipped by 5 bases and J by 4 bases; unmatched bases: 8. The CDR3 DNA reads TGTGCCAGCAGTCCCAGCGGGAATAATTACAATGAGCAGTTCTTC. Translated: CASSPSGNNYNEQFF.

This chain joins TRBV7-9 and TRBJ2-7; TRBD1 matches at 10 bases. CDR1 SEHNR and CDR2 FQNEAQ come from the germline V gene (reference sequence). The CDR3 is made up of 15 amino acids. Unmatched junction bases numbered 7, after V lost 5 bases and J lost 3 bases. CDR3 in DNA: TGTGCCAGCAGCCACGGACAGGGGGGGTTCTACGAGCAGTACTTC. It codes for CASSHGQGGFYEQYF.

J is TRBJ2-3 and V is TRBV29-1; D perhaps matches TRBD1 (5 bases). The CDR3 runs 13 residues. CDR1 is SQVTM and CDR2 is ANQGSEA in the germline V gene. Trimming took off 6 bases at V and 2 bases at J, with 12 bases between the two ends. The CDR3 spells CSVMTVNTDTQYF. The CDR3 DNA reads TGCAGCGTGATGACAGTAAACACAGATACGCAGTATTTT.